A selection of T cell receptor beta chains follows, all from one sample in a study of T cell changes during pregnancy in multiple sclerosis. The assay was immunoSEQ multiplex PCR, and TCRdb's table has in-frame clones only and misses some. This sample has around 78,000 clones; approximately 93% occur once, and the top ten carry roughly 2.5%. The material sequenced was peripheral blood, taken in the second trimester of pregnancy. These receptors all stem from a female donor with multiple sclerosis, enrolled in a pregnancy study. Each CDR3 is given with its conserved first and last residue. The order of the fields is clone size, V gene, D gene, J gene, CDR3 protein, CDR3 DNA. D genes are given only for firm matches. Not every row has a clone size; where given, it reads once, few, many or a size class.

clone_size: -
v_call: TRBV6-1
d_call: -
j_call: TRBJ1-1
cdr3_aa: CASSERGAWNTEAFF
cdr3_nt: TGTGCCAGCAGTGAAAGGGGTGCCTGGAACACTGAAGCTTTCTTT

clone_size: -
v_call: TRBV29-1
d_call: TRBD1
j_call: TRBJ2-5
cdr3_aa: CSGGQGLGETQYF
cdr3_nt: TGCAGCGGGGGACAGGGTTTAGGAGAGACCCAGTACTTC

clone_size: -
v_call: TRBV18
d_call: -
j_call: TRBJ1-5
cdr3_aa: CASSPTDSLGNQPQHF
cdr3_nt: TGTGCCAGCTCACCCACGGACAGTCTAGGCAATCAGCCCCAGCATTTT

clone_size: -
v_call: TRBV21-1
d_call: -
j_call: TRBJ2-1
cdr3_aa: CARTGGLYNEQFF
cdr3_nt: TGTGCCAGGACGGGGGGCCTTTACAATGAGCAGTTCTTC

clone_size: -
v_call: TRBV7-9
d_call: TRBD2
j_call: TRBJ2-7
cdr3_aa: CASSNLLAGEDYEQYF
cdr3_nt: TGTGCCAGCAGCAACCTACTAGCGGGGGAGGACTACGAGCAGTACTTC

clone_size: -
v_call: TRBV27
d_call: -
j_call: TRBJ2-3
cdr3_aa: CASSPNRGTRVDTQYF
cdr3_nt: TGTGCCAGCAGTCCGAACCGGGGTACTCGGGTAGATACGCAGTATTTT

clone_size: -
v_call: TRBV4-1
d_call: TRBD2
j_call: TRBJ2-1
cdr3_aa: CASSPPQGGGRSEQFF
cdr3_nt: TGCGCCAGCAGCCCCCCGCAGGGCGGGGGGAGGAGTGAGCAGTTCTTC

clone_size: -
v_call: TRBV6-1
d_call: -
j_call: TRBJ1-2
cdr3_aa: CASSEYRTSYGYTF
cdr3_nt: TGTGCCAGCAGTGAATATAGGACATCCTATGGCTACACCTTC

clone_size: -
v_call: TRBV27
d_call: TRBD1
j_call: TRBJ2-1
cdr3_aa: CASSSSGGEVFNEQFF
cdr3_nt: TGTGCCAGCAGTTCGTCAGGGGGCGAAGTCTTCAATGAGCAGTTCTTC

clone_size: once
v_call: TRBV7-7
d_call: TRBD1
j_call: TRBJ2-7
cdr3_aa: CASSRLQGDSYEQYF
cdr3_nt: TGTGCCAGCAGCCGCCTTCAGGGGGATTCCTACGAGCAGTACTTC

clone_size: -
v_call: TRBV29-1
d_call: TRBD2
j_call: TRBJ2-5
cdr3_aa: CSVEKEAGVTQYF
cdr3_nt: TGCAGCGTTGAGAAAGAAGCGGGGGTGACCCAGTACTTC

clone_size: -
v_call: TRBV7-3
d_call: -
j_call: TRBJ2-3
cdr3_aa: CASSTGITDTQYF
cdr3_nt: TGTGCCAGCAGCACAGGGATCACAGATACGCAGTATTTT

clone_size: -
v_call: TRBV7-2
d_call: -
j_call: TRBJ1-3
cdr3_aa: CASSLSAGNTIYF
cdr3_nt: TGTGCCAGCAGCTTATCAGCTGGAAACACCATATATTTT

clone_size: once
v_call: TRBV7-9
d_call: -
j_call: TRBJ1-1
cdr3_aa: CASSPTMNTEAFF
cdr3_nt: TGTGCCAGCAGCCCTACTATGAACACTGAAGCTTTCTTT

clone_size: -
v_call: TRBV6-1
d_call: -
j_call: TRBJ2-7
cdr3_aa: CASSDPGQKYEQYF
cdr3_nt: TGTGCCAGCAGTGACCCCGGACAAAAATACGAGCAGTACTTC

clone_size: -
v_call: TRBV27
d_call: -
j_call: TRBJ2-7
cdr3_aa: CASSLVQGSYEQYF
cdr3_nt: TGTGCCAGCAGTTTAGTGCAGGGGTCCTACGAGCAGTACTTC

clone_size: few
v_call: TRBV6-1
d_call: TRBD1
j_call: TRBJ2-7
cdr3_aa: CASSEGTGLYEQYF
cdr3_nt: TGTGCCAGCAGTGAAGGGACAGGGCTCTACGAGCAGTACTTC

clone_size: -
v_call: TRBV27
d_call: TRBD1
j_call: TRBJ2-7
cdr3_aa: CASNARDRVPYEQYF
cdr3_nt: TGTGCCAGCAACGCACGGGACAGGGTGCCCTACGAGCAGTACTTC

clone_size: -
v_call: TRBV4-1
d_call: -
j_call: TRBJ1-1
cdr3_aa: CASSQERSAGQEAFF
cdr3_nt: TGCGCCAGCAGCCAAGAAAGGAGCGCAGGGCAGGAAGCTTTCTTT

clone_size: -
v_call: TRBV25-1
d_call: -
j_call: TRBJ1-1
cdr3_aa: CASSEGGVTNTEAFF
cdr3_nt: TGTGCCAGCAGTGAAGGGGGGGTAACGAACACTGAAGCTTTCTTT

clone_size: -
v_call: TRBV5-1
d_call: -
j_call: TRBJ2-3
cdr3_aa: CASSGLAPTTDTQYF
cdr3_nt: TGCGCCAGCAGCGGCCTAGCACCTACAACAGATACGCAGTATTTT

clone_size: -
v_call: TRBV2
d_call: -
j_call: TRBJ1-2
cdr3_aa: CASSVYGDVGAGYTF
cdr3_nt: TGTGCCAGCAGTGTTTATGGGGATGTGGGGGCTGGCTACACCTTC

clone_size: -
v_call: TRBV19
d_call: -
j_call: TRBJ1-1
cdr3_aa: CASSIQVEGTEAFF
cdr3_nt: TGTGCCAGTAGTATACAGGTTGAGGGCACTGAAGCTTTCTTT

clone_size: -
v_call: TRBV29-1
d_call: -
j_call: TRBJ1-1
cdr3_aa: CSVEGRAPEAFF
cdr3_nt: TGCAGCGTTGAAGGCAGGGCCCCTGAAGCTTTCTTT

clone_size: -
v_call: TRBV9
d_call: -
j_call: TRBJ1-5
cdr3_aa: CASSVAYNQPQHF
cdr3_nt: TGTGCCAGCAGCGTAGCTTATAATCAGCCCCAGCATTTT

clone_size: -
v_call: TRBV5-1
d_call: -
j_call: TRBJ2-7
cdr3_aa: CASSPGGRRSPSEQYF
cdr3_nt: TGCGCCAGCAGCCCCGGTGGGCGGAGGTCCCCATCCGAGCAGTACTTC

clone_size: -
v_call: TRBV4-1
d_call: TRBD2
j_call: TRBJ2-1
cdr3_aa: CASSQVQTSGGEQFF
cdr3_nt: TGCGCCAGCAGCCAAGTCCAGACTAGCGGGGGTGAGCAGTTCTTC

clone_size: once
v_call: TRBV5-1
d_call: -
j_call: TRBJ1-4
cdr3_aa: CASSFGGVNEKLFF
cdr3_nt: TGCGCCAGCAGCTTCGGAGGGGTTAATGAAAAACTGTTTTTT

clone_size: -
v_call: TRBV19
d_call: TRBD1
j_call: TRBJ1-3
cdr3_aa: CASSSRTGSGNTIYF
cdr3_nt: TGTGCCAGTAGTTCCCGGACAGGTTCTGGAAACACCATATATTTT

clone_size: -
v_call: TRBV29-1
d_call: TRBD2
j_call: TRBJ2-3
cdr3_aa: CSVRLAGATDTQYF
cdr3_nt: TGCAGCGTGAGACTAGCGGGAGCCACAGATACGCAGTATTTT

clone_size: -
v_call: TRBV5-6
d_call: -
j_call: TRBJ2-7
cdr3_aa: CASSFSGTSYEQYF
cdr3_nt: TGTGCCAGCAGCTTTTCCGGGACAAGCTACGAGCAGTACTTC